Listed below are T cell receptor beta chains from one sample, sequenced in a study of regulatory T cells in long-lasting Graves disease. TCRdb recomputed calls from the multiplex PCR reads with MiXCR, one row per CDR3 protein. The data hold around 470,000 distinct CDR3 sequences, with roughly 15% observed a single time. The sample also formed part of further work on T cells in Graves' hyperthyroidism and ophthalmopathy.

Sequenced material: peripheral blood mononuclear cells (PBMCs), taken at new diagnosis, from a patient treated with antithyroid drugs. All receptors derive from a woman aged 50 to 65 with Graves disease. The CDR3 runs from the conserved cysteine through the conserved F or W. A D gene is named only where the DNA matches it firmly. A clone size is listed for some rows: how often the clone was seen (once, few, many), or a class if it is expanded.

clone size,D gene,V gene,J gene,CDR3 protein,CDR3 DNA
once,TRBD2,TRBV12-3/TRBV12-4,TRBJ2-1,CASSFPLTSGRAGEQFF,TGTGCCAGCAGTTTTCCCCTTACTAGCGGGAGGGCCGGTGAGCAGTTCTTC
many,NA,TRBV28,TRBJ2-3,CASSWDIRSWTDTQYF,TGTGCCAGCAGTTGGGACATACGCTCATGGACAGATACGCAGTATTTT
many,NA,TRBV7-9,TRBJ1-1,CASSRDAPVGGAFF,TGTGCCAGCAGCAGGGACGCCCCGGTTGGGGGAGCTTTCTTT
many,NA,TRBV5-1,TRBJ2-7,CASSRGTGGYYEQYF,TGCGCCAGCAGCCGGGGGACTGGAGGTTACTACGAGCAGTACTTC
many,TRBD2,TRBV27,TRBJ2-7,CASSFAGLAYYEQYF,TGTGCCAGCAGTTTCGCGGGACTAGCGTACTACGAGCAGTACTTC
many,TRBD1,TRBV28,TRBJ1-1,CASSHGTAGAFF,TGTGCCAGCAGCCACGGGACAGCCGGGGCTTTCTTT
NA,NA,TRBV10-3,TRBJ1-1,CAISGGTASEAFF,TGTGCCATCAGTGGGGGGACGGCAAGTGAAGCTTTCTTT
NA,NA,TRBV27,TRBJ2-2,CASSSFWRSSGNTGELFF,TGTGCCAGCAGTTCATTTTGGCGGAGTAGCGGGAACACCGGGGAGCTGTTTTTT
NA,TRBD1,TRBV9,TRBJ1-1,CASSISSQGGTEAFF,TGTGCCAGCAGCATAAGCAGCCAGGGGGGCACTGAAGCTTTCTTT
many,NA,TRBV7-6,TRBJ2-5,CASSSVGPRETQYF,TGTGCCAGCAGCTCTGTAGGCCCCAGGGAGACCCAGTACTTC
NA,TRBD2,TRBV7-2,TRBJ2-5,CASSIVGSSGLETQYF,TGTGCCAGCAGCATAGTCGGGTCTAGCGGCTTAGAGACCCAGTACTTC
many,NA,TRBV2,TRBJ2-7,CASSEWQQSEQYF,TGTGCCAGCAGTGAGTGGCAGCAAAGCGAGCAGTACTTC
many,NA,TRBV7-3,TRBJ2-2,CASSSQGMQNTGELFF,TGTGCCAGCAGCTCCCAGGGGATGCAGAACACCGGGGAGCTGTTTTTT
few,NA,TRBV18,TRBJ1-1,CASSPREAVNTEAFF,TGTGCCAGCTCACCAAGGGAAGCGGTTAACACTGAAGCTTTCTTT
NA,NA,TRBV5-1,TRBJ1-4,CASSLESRDGEKLFF,TGCGCCAGCAGCTTGGAGTCCAGGGATGGCGAAAAACTGTTTTTT
NA,NA,TRBV18,TRBJ2-2,CASSPRDIDAGELFF,TGTGCCAGCTCACCACGAGACATAGACGCCGGGGAGCTGTTTTTT
few,NA,TRBV6-1,TRBJ1-4,CASSHQGPGGQEKLFF,TGTGCCAGCAGCCATCAGGGACCTGGGGGCCAAGAAAAACTGTTTTTT
many,TRBD2,TRBV12-3/TRBV12-4,TRBJ2-7,CASSSTSGIGEQYF,TGTGCCAGCAGTTCGACTAGCGGGATTGGCGAGCAGTACTTC
many,NA,TRBV2,TRBJ1-4,CASTIRGNNEKLFF,TGTGCCAGCACCATAAGGGGGAATAATGAAAAACTGTTTTTT
NA,NA,TRBV5-1,TRBJ2-5,CASSLAPGGQEAQYF,TGCGCCAGCAGCTTGGCCCCTGGGGGGCAAGAGGCCCAGTACTTC
few,TRBD2,TRBV3-1,TRBJ2-2,CASSQLVLAGAGELFF,TGTGCCAGCAGCCAATTGGTTCTAGCGGGAGCCGGGGAGCTGTTTTTT
many,NA,TRBV5-5,TRBJ1-5,CASSLLQGSDQPQHF,TGTGCCAGCAGCTTACTACAGGGATCGGATCAGCCCCAGCATTTT
few,NA,TRBV19,TRBJ2-7,CASSLGGAIYEQYF,TGTGCCAGTAGCCTGGGGGGAGCAATCTACGAGCAGTACTTC
NA,TRBD1,TRBV10-3,TRBJ2-1,CALRDRGTDEQFF,TGTGCCCTCCGGGACAGGGGTACCGATGAGCAGTTCTTC
many,NA,TRBV7-9,TRBJ1-1,CASSLYWGGNTEAFF,TGTGCCAGCAGCTTATACTGGGGTGGGAACACTGAAGCTTTCTTT
many,TRBD2,TRBV7-2,TRBJ2-7,CASSLEGSGSFEQYF,TGTGCCAGCAGCTTAGAGGGTAGCGGGAGTTTCGAGCAGTACTTC
few,NA,TRBV6-1,TRBJ2-7,CASSTDRSFLYEQYF,TGTGCCAGTTCCACCGACAGGAGCTTTCTTTACGAGCAGTACTTC
NA,NA,TRBV28,TRBJ2-7,CASRPEVSYEQYF,TGTGCCAGCAGGCCGGAGGTCTCCTACGAGCAGTACTTC
few,NA,TRBV10-1,TRBJ2-1,CASSESSLGREFF,TGCGCCAGCAGTGAGTCGAGTTTGGGCCGGGAGTTCTTC
NA,NA,TRBV5-4,TRBJ2-5,CASSLVGSKGETQYF,TGTGCCAGCAGCTTGGTAGGCTCTAAGGGGGAGACCCAGTACTTC
NA,TRBD2,TRBV6-2/TRBV6-3,TRBJ2-1,CASEIGTSRGNEQFF,TGTGCCAGCGAGATCGGGACTAGTCGGGGGAATGAGCAGTTCTTC
many,TRBD1,TRBV5-4,TRBJ1-1,CASSSADRASTEAFF,TGTGCCAGCAGCTCAGCGGACAGGGCAAGCACTGAAGCTTTCTTT
many,NA,TRBV3-1,TRBJ2-7,CASSQEAVGEQYF,TGTGCCAGCAGCCAAGAGGCGGTGGGGGAGCAGTACTTC
many,TRBD2,TRBV9,TRBJ2-1,CASSVVTSGINEQFF,TGTGCCAGCAGCGTAGTGACTAGCGGAATCAATGAGCAGTTCTTC
NA,NA,TRBV10-3,TRBJ2-7,CAISESPGQGPSYEQYF,TGTGCCATCAGTGAGTCCCCGGGACAAGGCCCGTCCTACGAGCAGTACTTC
many,TRBD1,TRBV5-1,TRBJ1-1,CASSSTGVDTEAFF,TGCGCCAGCAGCTCGACAGGGGTGGACACTGAAGCTTTCTTT
many,TRBD2,TRBV24-1,TRBJ2-1,CATSVSGLAGRNEQFF,TGTGCCACCAGTGTTTCGGGACTAGCGGGCCGCAATGAGCAGTTCTTC